A selection of T cell receptor beta chains follows, all from one sample in a study of T-cell reconstitution after alpha-beta-depleted transplantation in children. TCRdb processed the PCR reads anew with MiXCR; each CDR3 protein has one entry. The sample has about 22,000 distinct CDR3 sequences; 11% are singletons. The sample in question was PBMCs from the stem cell graft donor, obtained from the stem cell graft. Every receptor here comes from a human donor who donated a stem cell graft to a child with chronic granulomatous disease. CDR3s include the opening cysteine and the closing phenylalanine or tryptophan. D genes are given only for firm matches. Rows give clone size only sometimes, using once, few, many, or a class for an expanded clone.

>.|many|TRBV20-1|TRBJ2-1
CSASYGPGDEQFF
TGCAGTGCTAGTTACGGGCCCGGTGATGAGCAGTTCTTC
>TRBD1|many|TRBV7-2|TRBJ1-4
CASSLADRANEKLFF
TGTGCCAGCAGCTTAGCGGACAGGGCCAATGAAAAACTGTTTTTT
>.|many|TRBV6-5|TRBJ2-7
CASSYFPGTGLRWQYF
TGTGCCAGCAGTTACTTCCCTGGGACCGGACTAAGGTGGCAGTACTTC
>.|many|TRBV7-9|TRBJ2-5
CASSLRGQFQETQYF
TGTGCCAGCAGCTTAAGAGGGCAGTTCCAAGAGACCCAGTACTTC
>.|many|TRBV27|TRBJ2-3
CASSSQQAPLTDTQYF
TGTGCCAGCAGTTCCCAACAAGCTCCACTTACAGATACGCAGTATTTT
>.|many|TRBV7-3|TRBJ2-5
CASSLRPKETQYF
TGTGCCAGCAGCTTAAGGCCCAAAGAGACCCAGTACTTC
>.|many|TRBV28|TRBJ1-1
CASSLFGRFTEAFF
TGTGCCAGCAGTTTATTTGGGAGGTTCACTGAAGCTTTCTTT
>.|many|TRBV9|TRBJ2-2
CASSVVPDTGTGELFF
TGTGCCAGCAGCGTAGTACCCGACACTGGCACCGGGGAGCTGTTTTTT
>.|many|TRBV20-1|TRBJ2-2
CSARPLTGNTGELFF
TGCAGTGCTAGACCCTTGACGGGGAACACCGGGGAGCTGTTTTTT
>TRBD2|many|TRBV20-1|TRBJ2-1
CSASRSGGFYNEQFF
TGCAGTGCTAGTCGGAGCGGGGGGTTCTACAATGAGCAGTTCTTC
>.|.|TRBV7-2|TRBJ2-3
CASSPADTQYF
TGTGCCAGCAGCCCAGCGGATACGCAGTATTTT